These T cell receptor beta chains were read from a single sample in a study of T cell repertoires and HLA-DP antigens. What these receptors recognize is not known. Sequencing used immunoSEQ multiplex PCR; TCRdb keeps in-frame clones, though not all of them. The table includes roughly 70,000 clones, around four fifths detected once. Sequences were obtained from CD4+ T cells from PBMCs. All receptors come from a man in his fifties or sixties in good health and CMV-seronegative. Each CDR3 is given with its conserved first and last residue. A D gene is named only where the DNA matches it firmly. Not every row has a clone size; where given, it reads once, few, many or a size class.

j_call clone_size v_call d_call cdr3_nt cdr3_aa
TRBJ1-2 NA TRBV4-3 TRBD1 TGCGCCAGCAGCCAGGTAACAGGGGGCGCGAGTGGCTACACCTTC CASSQVTGGASGYTF
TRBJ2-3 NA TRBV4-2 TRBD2 TGTGCCAGCAGCCAAGGGGCTAGCGGGTCCCGATTGGATACGCAGTATTTT CASSQGASGSRLDTQYF
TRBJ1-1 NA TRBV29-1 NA TGCAGCGTTGGCCGAGGAGGAACGGGCACTGAAGCTTTCTTT CSVGRGGTGTEAFF
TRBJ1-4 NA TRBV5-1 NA TGCGCCAGCAGCAAAGGGGCAACTAATGAAAAACTGTTTTTT CASSKGATNEKLFF
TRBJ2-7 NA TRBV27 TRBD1 TGTGCCAGCAGAAGACAGGGTTCCTACGAGCAGTACTTC CASRRQGSYEQYF
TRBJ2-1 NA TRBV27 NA TGTGCCAGCAGTTTAAAAGGGTGGAATGAGCAGTTCTTC CASSLKGWNEQFF
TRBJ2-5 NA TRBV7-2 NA TGTGCCAGCAGCCCTCAGACCGGAGTGGAGACCCAGTACTTC CASSPQTGVETQYF
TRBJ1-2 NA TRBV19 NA TGTGCCAGTAGTAGCCCTCCCAACTATGGCTACACCTTC CASSSPPNYGYTF
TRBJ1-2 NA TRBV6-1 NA TGTGCCAGCAGTGAAGGGGCAGTTACCTATGGCTACACCTTC CASSEGAVTYGYTF
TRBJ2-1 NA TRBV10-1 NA TGCGCCAGCAGTGCAAGCTCACTCGTGAATGAGCAGTTCTTC CASSASSLVNEQFF
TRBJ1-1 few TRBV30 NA TGTGCCTTGGGCGGAGTGAACACTGAAGCTTTCTTT CALGGVNTEAFF
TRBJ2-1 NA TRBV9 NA TGTGCCAGCAGCGTAGCGGGGTCCTACAATGAGCAGTTCTTC CASSVAGSYNEQFF
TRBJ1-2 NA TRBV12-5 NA TGTGCTAGTGGTTCCGGGACGCTTAACTATGGCTACACCTTC CASGSGTLNYGYTF
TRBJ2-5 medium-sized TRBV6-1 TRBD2 TGTGCCAGCACCGTTAGCGGGGGGCCAGAGACCCAGTACTTC CASTVSGGPETQYF
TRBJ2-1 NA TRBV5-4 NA TGTGCCAGCAGCCCCCGGAGTGTTCGTACCTACAATGAGCAGTTCTTC CASSPRSVRTYNEQFF
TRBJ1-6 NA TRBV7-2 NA TGTGCCAGCAGCTCCCCTTATAATTCACCCCTCCACTTT CASSSPYNSPLHF
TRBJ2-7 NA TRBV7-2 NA TGTGCCAGCAGCCCTGCGGGGAGGGGGCCCTCTGAGCAGTACTTC CASSPAGRGPSEQYF
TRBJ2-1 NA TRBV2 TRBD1 TGTGCCAGCGGCGGGGACAGGGGCCTTCGGGAGCAGTTCTTC CASGGDRGLREQFF
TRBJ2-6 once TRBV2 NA TGTGCCAGCAGTGAAGCGGGGGCTGGGGCCAACGTCCTGACTTTC CASSEAGAGANVLTF
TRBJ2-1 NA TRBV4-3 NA TGCGCCAGCAGCCAAGATCATCGCTACAATGAGCAGTTCTTC CASSQDHRYNEQFF
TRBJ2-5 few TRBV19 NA TGTGCCAGTAGCGGGGGCCTCCCACCAGAGACCCAGTACTTC CASSGGLPPETQYF
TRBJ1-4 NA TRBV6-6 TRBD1 TGTGCCAGCAATCGCCCCGGGACAGGGGGTGAAAAACTGTTTTTT CASNRPGTGGEKLFF
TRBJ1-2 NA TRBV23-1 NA TGCGCCAGCAGCCGCCTACAGGGAAACTATGGCTACACCTTC CASSRLQGNYGYTF
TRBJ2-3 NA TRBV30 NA TGTGCCTGGAGCGGGGGCACAGATACGCAGTATTTT CAWSGGTDTQYF
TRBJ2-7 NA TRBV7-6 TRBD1 TGTGCCAGCAGCTTAGACAGGGGGCCCTACGAGCAGTACTTC CASSLDRGPYEQYF
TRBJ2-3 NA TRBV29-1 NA TGCAGCGTTGTCCCTCTCCAAGGCACCACAGATACGCAGTATTTT CSVVPLQGTTDTQYF
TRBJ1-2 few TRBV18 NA TGTGCCAGCTCACCGTTCCTGGACCGGGAAGGCTATGGCTACACCTTC CASSPFLDREGYGYTF
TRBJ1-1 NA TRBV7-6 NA TGTGCCAGCAGCAGATGGCGGTTGCTGAGGGGCCCTGAAGCTTTCTTT CASSRWRLLRGPEAFF
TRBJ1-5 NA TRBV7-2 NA TGTGCCAGCAGCTTGGGGGGTGGCAATCAGCCCCAGCATTTT CASSLGGGNQPQHF
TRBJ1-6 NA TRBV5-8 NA TGTGCCAGCAGCCTCCGGACGGAGAATTCACCCCTCCACTTT CASSLRTENSPLHF
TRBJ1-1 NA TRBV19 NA TGTGCCAGTAGTATACCCGGAGCCAGTACCACTGAAGCTTTCTTT CASSIPGASTTEAFF
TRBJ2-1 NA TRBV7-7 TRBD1 TGTGCCAGCAGCCCCCGGACAGGGGGGGCCTGGAATGAGCAGTTCTTC CASSPRTGGAWNEQFF
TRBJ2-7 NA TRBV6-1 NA TGTGCCAGCTGTAACCCGACCTACGAGCAGTACTTC CASCNPTYEQYF
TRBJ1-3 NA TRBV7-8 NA TGTGCCAGCAGCTTAGATGGGCAGGGAGGAAACACCATATATTTT CASSLDGQGGNTIYF
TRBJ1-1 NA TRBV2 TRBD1 TGTGCCAGCAGTGACTGGACAGGCGGCACTGAAGCTTTCTTT CASSDWTGGTEAFF
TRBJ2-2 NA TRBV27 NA TGTGCCAGCAGTTTAGATTACGGGGACGGGGAGCTGTTTTTT CASSLDYGDGELFF
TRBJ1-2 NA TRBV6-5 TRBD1 TGTGCCAGCAGTTGGGGACAGGGGGGTTATGGCTACACCTTC CASSWGQGGYGYTF
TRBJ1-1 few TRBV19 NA TGTGCCAGTAGTATCCCGGGACAGAACACTGAAGCTTTCTTT CASSIPGQNTEAFF
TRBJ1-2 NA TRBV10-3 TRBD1 TGTGCCATCAGAACCGACAGGGGGGGATACTATGGCTACACCTTC CAIRTDRGGYYGYTF
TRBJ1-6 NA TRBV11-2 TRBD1 TGTGCCAGCAGCCGGGGAGTTCACAGGGGCTTCTTAGGTTCACCCCTCCACTTT CASSRGVHRGFLGSPLHF
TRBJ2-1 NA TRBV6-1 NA TGTGCCGCCAGTTTGGAGAGCTCCTACAATGAGCAGTTCTTC CAASLESSYNEQFF
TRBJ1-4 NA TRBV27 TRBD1 TGTGCCAGCAGCGTGGGACAGGGGGCGCCGTGGGAAAAACTGTTTTTT CASSVGQGAPWEKLFF
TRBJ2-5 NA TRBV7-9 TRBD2 TGTGCCAGCAGCTTTACTAGCGGACAAGAGACCCAGTACTTC CASSFTSGQETQYF
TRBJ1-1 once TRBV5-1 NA TGCGCCAGCAGCTGGGATTTTGGCACTGAAGCTTTCTTT CASSWDFGTEAFF
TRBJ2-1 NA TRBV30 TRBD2 TGTGCCTGGAGTACTGGGACTAGCGGGGGGGCACTCTACAATGAGCAGTTCTTC CAWSTGTSGGALYNEQFF
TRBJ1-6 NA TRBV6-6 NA TGTGCCAGCAGGGGGACCCACAATTCACCCCTCCACTTT CASRGTHNSPLHF
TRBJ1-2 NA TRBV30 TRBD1 TGTGCCTGGAGTGTGCCCGAGACAGGGGGCTACACCTTC CAWSVPETGGYTF
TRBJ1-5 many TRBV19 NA TGTGCCAGTAGTGAAGGTAGCAATCAGCCCCAGCATTTT CASSEGSNQPQHF
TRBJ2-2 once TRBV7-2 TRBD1 TGTGCCAGCAGCTTTTCAGGGGGGAACACCGGGGAGCTGTTTTTT CASSFSGGNTGELFF